These 21 T cell receptor beta chains share one sample of origin, sequenced in a study of cytomegalovirus exposure and HLA in healthy donors (dated by TCRdb to 2015 to 2018). Libraries were made using the immunoSEQ multiplex PCR assay. A mixture of 60 forward primers for TCR Vbeta segments and 13 reverse primers for TCR Jbeta segments was used in the multiplex PCR. The source is immuneACCESS, and TCRdb retained only in-frame sequences with V and J called. Part of the clones is not carried over; for the studies checked, unresolved V genes explain less than half of this, and the remainder is unexplained. The sample includes under 200,000 clones, with 80% to 90% observed a single time. The top ten constitute 5% to 7.5% of the sample. The specimen was PBMCs. Receptors originate from a man between 50 and 59 years old in good health and CMV-seropositive.

V and J are TRBV19 and TRBJ1-2, with TRBD1 matching 9 bases. V was pared by 5 bases and J by 4 bases, with 5 bases of the junction left unmatched. CDR3 size: 14 residues. Germline V CDR1 and CDR2: LNHDA, SQIVND (reference sequence). The CDR3 region has the DNA TGTGCCAGTAGTTCCGGACAGGGGAGCTATGGCTACACCTTC. Amino acid sequence: CASSSGQGSYGYTF.

The genes are TRBV7-2 and TRBJ2-7; TRBD2 matches 11 bases. CDR1 and CDR2 (germline): SGHTA, FQGNSA. The CDR3 has 15 residues. V lost 6 bases, J lost 3 bases, and 7 bases stayed unmatched. The CDR3 reads CASRFSGGADYEQYF. The CDR3 bases are TGTGCCAGCAGGTTTAGCGGGGGGGCCGACTACGAGCAGTACTTC.

The sample holds one count of this clone. V is TRBV27 and J is TRBJ2-1; TRBD2 might be the D (6 bases). Germline V gives CDR1 MNHEY, CDR2 SMNVEV (reference sequence). The CDR3 is 16 amino acids. V dropped 4 bases and J dropped 5 bases, with 18 bases sitting between them. The CDR3 spells CASSYGRSGGHNEQFF. In DNA, the CDR3 is TGTGCCAGCAGTTATGGTAGAAGTGGAGGGCACAATGAGCAGTTCTTC.

The J gene is TRBJ2-5, the V gene TRBV6-1; the D is unclear. V gave up 3 bases and J gave up 1 base, with 6 bases separating them. This CDR3 comprises 13 residues. Germline CDR1 and CDR2: MNHNS and SASEGT. The CDR3 protein is CASSDTFQETQYF. CDR3 in DNA: TGTGCCAGCAGTGATACTTTCCAAGAGACCCAGTACTTC.

The rearrangement uses TRBV7-9 and TRBJ2-7; a weak D match, TRBD1 (5 bases). Germline lookup yields CDR1 SEHNR and CDR2 FQNEAQ (reference sequence). The CDR3 loop spans 16 amino acids. V dropped 4 bases and J dropped 1 base, with 17 bases sitting between them. The CDR3, as DNA: TGTGCCAGCAGCTCCCTAGAAGACAGCTTATCCTACGAGCAGTACTTC. It codes for CASSSLEDSLSYEQYF.

This clone has only one observation. The V gene is TRBV2, the J gene TRBJ2-5; D is possibly TRBD1 (5 bases). CDR1 is SNHLY and CDR2 is FYNNEI in the germline V gene. CDR3 length equals 13 residues. With 6 bases removed from V and 1 base from J, the gap between germline ends came to 9 bases. The CDR3 loop is CASRRQGQETQYF. The CDR3 DNA sequence: TGTGCCAGCAGAAGGCAGGGCCAAGAGACCCAGTACTTC.

The rearrangement joins TRBV11-3 to TRBJ2-2, with D perhaps matching TRBD2 (6 bases). The CDR3 loop spans 16 amino acids. Germline CDR1 reads SGHNT; CDR2 reads YENEEA. The germline V and J ends were trimmed by 5 bases and 7 bases, with 20 bases remaining between them. In nucleotides, the CDR3 is TGTGCCAGCAGCGTCCTCGGGACTCCCGGGATCGGGGAGCTGTTTTTT. This gives the protein CASSVLGTPGIGELFF.

The rearrangement joins TRBV5-1 to TRBJ2-1; TRBD2 agrees at 11 bases. CDR1 and CDR2 (germline): SGHRS, YFSETQ. J lost 10 bases, V lost 0 bases, and 3 bases had no gene match. This CDR3 comprises 14 residues. CDR3 sequence: CASSLGTSGWEQFF. The CDR3 region has the DNA TGCGCCAGCAGCTTGGGGACTAGCGGGTGGGAGCAGTTCTTC.

The rearrangement links TRBV5-1 to TRBJ1-2, with 8 positions matching TRBD1. The CDR3 runs to 14 residues. V shed 5 bases, J shed 3 bases, and the junction held 6 bases outside the gene matches. The germline gives CDR1 SGHRS, CDR2 YFSETQ. The CDR3, as DNA: TGCGCCAGCAGTTTCGGACAGGGAGACTATGGCTACACCTTC. This codes for CASSFGQGDYGYTF.

The chain carries TRBV6-1 and TRBJ2-1, with TRBD1 matching 9 bases. Germline V CDR1 and CDR2: MNHNS, SASEGT. Trimming cost V 2 bases and J 7 bases; bases outside gene matches: 12. This CDR3 has 17 amino acids. CDR3 sequence (DNA): TGTGCCAGCAGTGAACGTGGTGGGACAGGGTTTAGGAATGAGCAGTTCTTC. It codes for CASSERGGTGFRNEQFF.

A remark on this clone: One end of the junction fails to match germline, which may point to a read error. The chain employs TRBV11-2 and TRBJ2-6; the match to TRBD1 covers 8 bases. The CDR3 runs 18 residues. CDR1 is SGHAT and CDR2 is FQNNGV in the germline V gene. CDR3 in DNA: TGTGCCAGCAGCTTCGGGACAGGAACTTTCTCTGGGGCCAACGGCCTGACTTTC. Translated, it gives CASSFGTGTFSGANGLTF.

This chain joins TRBV7-8 and TRBJ2-5; 9 bases agree with TRBD2. The CDR3 covers 16 residues. V dropped 2 bases and J dropped 1; count of bases not matched to a gene: 5. Germline CDR1 and CDR2: SGHVS and FQNEAQ. The DNA of the CDR3 is TGTGCCAGCAGCTTAATTAGCGGGGGCCGCCAAGAGACCCAGTACTTC. Translation: CASSLISGGRQETQYF.

The J gene is TRBJ2-1, the V gene TRBV7-9; a possible D gene is TRBD2 (5 bases). The CDR3 spans 13 residues. CDR1 is SEHNR, CDR2 FQNEAQ, per germline (reference sequence). The germline V and J ends were trimmed by 7 bases and 2 bases, with 9 bases remaining between them. The CDR3 loop is CASNGETYNEQFF. For the CDR3, the DNA is TGTGCCAGCAACGGGGAGACCTACAATGAGCAGTTCTTC.

This clone was found once. V and J are TRBV29-1 and TRBJ1-1; no definite D call. Trimming stripped 5 bases from V and 7 bases from J, with 11 bases between. CDR3 length: 11 amino acids. Germline V gene lookup returns CDR1 SQVTM and CDR2 ANQGSEA. CDR3 amino acids: CSVWWGDEAFF. CDR3 sequence (DNA): TGCAGCGTTTGGTGGGGAGATGAAGCTTTCTTT.

The chain employs TRBV6-5 and TRBJ2-2; maybe TRBD1 (6 bases). From germline, CDR1 is MNHEY and CDR2 SVGAGI. The V and J ends lost 2 bases and 4 bases respectively, with 11 bases between them. The CDR3 consists of 15 residues. CDR3 nucleotide sequence: TGTGCCAGCAGTTACGGGACACTACTCACCGGGGAGCTGTTTTTT. Translating it yields CASSYGTLLTGELFF.

This clone has just a few counts. The rearrangement uses TRBV9 and TRBJ1-1; 7 bases align to TRBD1. The CDR3 has 12 amino acids. The germline V gene has CDR1 SGDLS and CDR2 YYNGEE. After removal of 0 bases from V and 8 bases from J, the junction contained 1 base not matched to a gene. The chain's CDR3 is CASSVEGQEAFF. The CDR3 nucleotides read TGTGCCAGCAGCGTAGAGGGACAGGAAGCTTTCTTT. Together with reference TRBV9 and TRBJ1-1, the CDR3 gives the full variable domain: DSGVTQTPKHLITATGQRVTLRCSPRSGDLSVYWYQQSLDQGLQFLIQYYNGEERAKGNILERFSAQQFPDLHSELNLSSLELGDSALYFCASSVEGQEAFFGQGTRLTVV.

The rearrangement links TRBV6-5 to TRBJ1-1; D not resolved. The CDR3 contains 14 residues. Germline lookup yields CDR1 MNHEY and CDR2 SVGAGI. V lost 0 bases and J lost 1, with 6 bases in between. Here the CDR3 reads CASSYSMANTEAFF. CDR3 nucleotides: TGTGCCAGCAGTTACTCAATGGCGAACACTGAAGCTTTCTTT.

The V gene is TRBV11-2, the J gene TRBJ1-5; TRBD1 is a possible D gene (6 bases). Germline lookup yields CDR1 SGHAT and CDR2 FQNNGV. The CDR3 totals 14 residues. Deletions cut 1 base from V and 4 bases from J, with 8 bases between. The CDR3 nucleotides are TGTGCCAGCAGCTTAGCACAGGGAAATCAGCCCCAGCATTTT. Encoded protein: CASSLAQGNQPQHF.

Only a few counts were recorded for this clone. This rearrangement joins TRBV5-1 to TRBJ1-3, with unresolved D. The CDR3 is made up of 13 amino acids. The V gene lost 3 bases and the J gene lost 6 bases, with 10 bases spanning the gap. The germline V gene has CDR1 SGHRS and CDR2 YFSETQ. The DNA of the CDR3 is TGCGCCAGCAGCTCAGGACTGGAAAACACCATATATTTT. Protein: CASSSGLENTIYF.

The chain couples TRBV18 to TRBJ2-5; 9 nucleotides align to TRBD1. Looked up from germline, CDR1 is KGHSH and CDR2 is LQKENI. V trimming: 3 bases; J trimming: 2 bases; junction bases outside the gene matches: 4. CDR3 length equals 15 residues. The CDR3 DNA follows: TGTGCCAGCTCACCCGACAGGGGGGTGCAAGAGACCCAGTACTTC. Its translation: CASSPDRGVQETQYF. Using reference TRBV18 and TRBJ2-5 for the parts outside the CDR3, the full variable domain is NAGVMQNPRHLVRRRGQEARLRCSPMKGHSHVYWYRQLPEEGLKFMVYLQKENIIDESGMPKERFSAEFPKEGPSILRIQQVVRGDSAAYFCASSPDRGVQETQYFGPGTRLLVL.

The rearrangement uses TRBV2 and TRBJ2-7; 13 bases are a match to TRBD2. Germline values: CDR1 SNHLY, CDR2 FYNNEI. The CDR3 consists of 15 residues. Trimming removed 6 bases from V and 3 bases from J; junction bases left unmatched: 5. DNA of the CDR3: TGTGCCAGCAGGCTACTAGCGGGGGGGAACTACGAGCAGTACTTC. Amino acids: CASRLLAGGNYEQYF.